This passage covers 17 T cell receptor beta chains from one sample sequenced in a study of T-cell memory formation after mild COVID-19. TCRdb reprocessed the 5' RACE reads with MiXCR, giving one entry per CDR3 protein. The data contain 95,000 to 120,000 distinct CDR3 sequences, over 15% of them singletons. Sequencing was carried out using PBMCs or a T cell subset sorted from them (not recorded which). The receptors shown here come from a man aged 18 to 30 who had mild COVID-19 (a few samples of this study predate the infection). Cell type and time point are not known.

This clonotype has a handful of counts. V gene TRBV9 combines with J gene TRBJ2-2; 8 positions match TRBD1. Germline V gene data show CDR1 as SGDLS and CDR2 as YYNGEE. The CDR3 covers 15 residues. Trimming at V came to 4 bases and at J to 6 bases, leaving 8 bases not matched to a gene. CDR3 in DNA: TGTGCCAGCAGCCTAGACAGGGGAAGATCCGGGGAGCTGTTTTTT. As protein: CASSLDRGRSGELFF.

The table lists this clonotype with a few counts. V gene TRBV6-5 combines with J gene TRBJ2-1; D ambiguous. Germline V CDR1 and CDR2: MNHEY, SVGAGI. The CDR3 length is 14 residues. Trimming left V 0 bases short and J 10 bases short, with 13 bases between. The CDR3 is CASSYSNTRSEQFF. The CDR3 DNA reads TGTGCCAGCAGTTACTCCAACACCCGCAGCGAGCAGTTCTTC.

The chain links TRBV6-2 or TRBV6-3 to TRBJ1-5; unclear D gene. Trimming took 3 bases from V and 10 from J, leaving 19 bases between them. Germline V gene lookup returns CDR1 MNHEY and CDR2 SVGEGT. This CDR3 comprises 15 residues. CDR3 sequence (DNA): TGTGCCAGCAGTTATCCTCCGAATAATCATTTCCCCCAGCATTTT. Translating gives CASSYPPNNHFPQHF.

This clonotype was counted only a few times. The DNA of the CDR3 is TGTGCCAGCAGTTACCGGGGGCCGCCTTCAGGTGAAGCTTTCTTT. Translation: CASSYRGPPSGEAFF. V gene TRBV6-5 combines with J gene TRBJ1-1, with D possibly being TRBD1 (6 bases). The V gene's germline CDR1 is MNHEY and CDR2 SVGAGI. With 2 bases removed from V and 7 bases from J, the gap between germline ends came to 17 bases. There are 15 residues in the CDR3.

The V gene is TRBV6-5, the J gene TRBJ2-2; TRBD2 agrees at 8 bases. Germline CDR1 reads MNHEY; CDR2 reads SVGAGI. The CDR3 spans 16 residues. The ends lost 4 bases at V and 0 bases at J; junction bases unmatched: 4. This CDR3 is CASSSTGGANTGELFF. CDR3 nucleotide sequence: TGTGCCAGCAGTTCCACGGGGGGGGCGAACACCGGGGAGCTGTTTTTT.

This clonotype was found a few times. The gene calls are TRBV12-3 or TRBV12-4 and TRBJ1-3; D remains unclear. The CDR3 sequence is 13 residues long. The V end lost 6 bases, the J end lost 0 bases, and 6 bases lay between the germline ends. The chain's CDR3 is CASRIGSGNTIYF. In DNA, the CDR3 is TGTGCCAGCAGAATCGGCTCTGGAAACACCATATATTTT.

This clonotype has a handful of counts. The J gene is TRBJ2-3, the V gene TRBV4-2; 8 positions agree with TRBD2. Germline V gives CDR1 LGHNA, CDR2 YNFKEQ. The J segment lost 2 bases and the V segment lost 11 bases, leaving 3 bases of the junction unmatched. The CDR3 runs to 12 residues. The DNA of the CDR3 is TGTGCCGTCGGGGGGGACACAGATACGCAGTATTTT. This gives the protein CAVGGDTDTQYF.

The V call is TRBV9, the J call TRBJ2-1, with D unclear. CDR3 length: 14 amino acids. Germline V gene lookup returns CDR1 SGDLS and CDR2 YYNGEE. Trimming left V 0 bases short and J 4 bases short, with 8 bases between. This CDR3 reads CASSVDPVYNEQFF. DNA for the CDR3: TGTGCCAGCAGCGTAGATCCGGTTTACAATGAGCAGTTCTTC.

The V gene is TRBV12-3 or TRBV12-4, the J gene TRBJ2-5, with TRBD1 as a possible D gene (6 bases). The CDR3 loop spans 14 amino acids. The germline V and J ends were trimmed by 5 bases and 1 base, with 11 bases remaining between them. This CDR3 is CASSPRQVQETQYF. The CDR3 DNA follows: TGTGCCAGCAGTCCGCGACAGGTCCAAGAGACCCAGTACTTC.

The chain has TRBV6-6 and TRBJ1-3; 7 nucleotides match TRBD1. Germline CDR1 reads MNHNY; CDR2 reads SVGAGI (reference sequence). J lost 2 bases, V lost 7 bases, and 11 bases had no gene match. The CDR3 totals 16 residues. The CDR3 DNA follows: TGTGCCAGCACCAGGGGGGACATCCCGCCTGGAAACACCATATATTTT. It codes for CASTRGDIPPGNTIYF.

The chain joins TRBV12-3 or TRBV12-4 to TRBJ2-5, with 7 bases identical to TRBD1. CDR3 length: 13 residues. The V and J ends lost 5 bases and 3 bases, in that order; junction bases with no gene match: 3. Here the CDR3 reads CASSRDRKETQYF. Here the CDR3 DNA reads TGTGCCAGCAGTAGGGACAGAAAAGAGACCCAGTACTTC.

This chain joins TRBV14 and TRBJ2-3, with D tentatively TRBD1 (5 bases). V was clipped by 2 bases and J by 4 bases, with 7 bases between them. The CDR3 sequence is 13 residues long. The germline gives CDR1 SGHDN, CDR2 FVKESK. CDR3 nucleotide sequence: TGTGCCAGCAGCCAATGGGGCGCAGATACGCAGTATTTT. This gives the protein CASSQWGADTQYF.

This clonotype occurred a few times. The chain links TRBV20-1 to TRBJ1-2; D perhaps matches TRBD1 (5 bases). The germline V gene encodes CDR1 DFQATT and CDR2 SNEGSKA (reference sequence). This CDR3 comprises 12 residues. Trimming pared 6 bases from V and 8 bases from J, leaving 16 bases between. The chain's CDR3 is CSAWTLREGYTF. The CDR3, as DNA: TGCAGTGCGTGGACACTCAGGGAGGGCTACACCTTC.

The sample holds a few counts of this clonotype. The rearrangement links TRBV19 to TRBJ2-7, with TRBD1 identical over 7 bases. The CDR3 consists of 15 residues. The J segment lost 3 bases and the V segment lost 8 bases, leaving 13 bases of the junction unmatched. In germline, CDR1 is LNHDA, CDR2 SQIVND (reference sequence). CDR3 loop: CASANVGTDYYEQYF. CDR3 bases: TGTGCCAGTGCCAATGTCGGGACAGATTACTACGAGCAGTACTTC.

This clonotype was observed at least ten times. DNA for the CDR3: TGCGCCAGCAGCCGGGAAAACGCGAACACCGGGGAGCTGTTTTTT. Amino acid sequence: CASSRENANTGELFF. The J gene is TRBJ2-2, the V gene TRBV5-1, with D possibly matching TRBD2 (5 bases). There are 15 residues in the CDR3. V was shortened by 4 bases and J by 0 bases, with 10 bases between the two germline ends. Germline V gives CDR1 SGHRS, CDR2 YFSETQ.

This clonotype was found many times. The chain joins TRBV5-5 to TRBJ2-7, with 11 bases aligning to TRBD1. J lost 3 bases, V lost 0 bases, and 5 bases had no gene match. The germline V gene encodes CDR1 SGHKS and CDR2 YYEKEE (reference sequence). The length of the CDR3 is 16 residues. The CDR3 nucleotides read TGTGCCAGCAGCTTGGATGCCGGGACAGGGGGCTACGAGCAGTACTTC. Protein product: CASSLDAGTGGYEQYF.

J is TRBJ2-3 and V is TRBV18; D may be TRBD1 (6 bases). The V end lost 5 bases, the J end lost 0 bases, and 18 bases lay between the germline ends. Germline lookup yields CDR1 KGHSH and CDR2 LQKENI. CDR3 size: 17 residues. The CDR3 sequence is CASSTITRTASTDTQYF. CDR3 nucleotide sequence: TGTGCCAGCTCAACCATCACTCGGACAGCTAGCACAGATACGCAGTATTTT.